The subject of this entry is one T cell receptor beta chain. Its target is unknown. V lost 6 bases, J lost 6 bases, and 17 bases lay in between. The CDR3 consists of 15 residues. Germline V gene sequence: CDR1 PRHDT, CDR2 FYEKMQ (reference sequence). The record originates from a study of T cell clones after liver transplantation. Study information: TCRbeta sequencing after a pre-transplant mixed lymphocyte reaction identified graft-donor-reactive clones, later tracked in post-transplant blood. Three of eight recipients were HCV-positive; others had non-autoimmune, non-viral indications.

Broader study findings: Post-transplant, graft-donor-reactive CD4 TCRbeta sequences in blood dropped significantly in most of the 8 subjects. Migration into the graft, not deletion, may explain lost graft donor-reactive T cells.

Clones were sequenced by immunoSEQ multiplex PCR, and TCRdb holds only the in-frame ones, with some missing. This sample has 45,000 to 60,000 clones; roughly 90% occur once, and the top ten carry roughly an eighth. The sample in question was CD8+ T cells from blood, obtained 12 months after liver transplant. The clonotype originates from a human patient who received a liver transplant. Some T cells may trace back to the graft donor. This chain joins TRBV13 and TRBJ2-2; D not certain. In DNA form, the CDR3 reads TGTGCCAGCAGGACCTCATTACATAGTGCCGGGGAGCTGTTTTTT. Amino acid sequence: CASRTSLHSAGELFF.